Listed below are T cell receptor beta chains from one sample, sequenced in a study of graft-versus-host responses after intestinal transplantation. Their cognate antigens are unknown. Here immunoSEQ multiplex PCR was the method, and the copy in TCRdb shows in-frame clones only, minus some. The sample lists about 70,000 clones, 90% occurring once. Specimen: unstimulated CD8+ T cells sorted from spleen or lymph node cells, collected before intestinal transplant. The receptors shown here come from a human donor who received an intestinal transplant. Each CDR3 is given with its conserved first and last residue. D genes are given only for firm matches. Clone size is shown for a subset of rows, as once, few, many or a class of expanded clone.

V: TRBV19; D: TRBD1; J: TRBJ1-6; length: 17; size: .; CDR3: CASSIGTVGYYNSPLHF; DNA: TGTGCCAGTAGTATCGGGACAGTTGGGTATTATAATTCACCCCTCCACTTT
V: TRBV29-1; D: .; J: TRBJ2-7; length: 14; size: .; CDR3: CSVIRQDSSYEQYF; DNA: TGCAGCGTTATTCGACAGGATAGCTCCTACGAGCAGTACTTC
V: TRBV6-6; D: .; J: TRBJ2-1; length: 14; size: once; CDR3: CASSDLTFYNEQFF; DNA: TGTGCCAGCAGCGACCTGACATTTTACAATGAGCAGTTCTTC
V: TRBV13; D: TRBD1; J: TRBJ2-1; length: 14; size: once; CDR3: CASSRDRGYNEQFF; DNA: TGTGCCAGCAGCCGGGACAGGGGCTACAATGAGCAGTTCTTC
V: TRBV10-2; D: TRBD1; J: TRBJ1-2; length: 13; size: few; CDR3: CASSVTGGGGYTF; DNA: TGCGCCAGCAGCGTGACAGGGGGTGGTGGCTACACCTTC
V: TRBV14; D: .; J: TRBJ1-1; length: 14; size: .; CDR3: CASSQDAAGWEAFF; DNA: TGTGCCAGCAGCCAAGATGCGGCTGGATGGGAAGCTTTCTTT
V: TRBV13; D: TRBD1; J: TRBJ1-2; length: 13; size: once; CDR3: CASSSGTAYGYTF; DNA: TGTGCCAGCAGCTCGGGGACAGCCTATGGCTACACCTTC
V: TRBV4-1; D: .; J: TRBJ1-6; length: 15; size: once; CDR3: CASSQVWQDNSPLHF; DNA: TGCGCCAGCAGCCAAGTGTGGCAAGATAATTCACCCCTCCACTTT
V: TRBV9; D: .; J: TRBJ1-2; length: 14; size: .; CDR3: CASQPGTSGFGYTF; DNA: TGTGCCAGCCAACCCGGGACATCAGGATTCGGCTACACCTTC
V: TRBV4-1; D: TRBD1; J: TRBJ2-7; length: 15; size: .; CDR3: CASSQGTGASYEQYF; DNA: TGCGCCAGCAGCCAAGGGACAGGGGCCTCCTACGAGCAGTACTTC
V: TRBV7-9; D: .; J: TRBJ1-2; length: 15; size: .; CDR3: CASSPYREPSYGYTF; DNA: TGTGCCAGCAGCCCTTACAGGGAACCCTCCTATGGCTACACCTTC
V: TRBV11-2; D: TRBD1; J: TRBJ1-2; length: 13; size: once; CDR3: CASSLGTGRSYTF; DNA: TGTGCCAGCAGCCTAGGGACAGGCCGTAGCTACACCTTC
V: TRBV5-6; D: TRBD1; J: TRBJ2-7; length: 12; size: .; CDR3: CASSLGGHEQYF; DNA: TGTGCCAGCAGCCTAGGGGGCCACGAGCAGTACTTC
V: TRBV13; D: .; J: TRBJ2-7; length: 14; size: .; CDR3: CASSYRDKNYEQYF; DNA: TGTGCCAGCAGCTATCGAGACAAGAACTACGAGCAGTACTTC
V: TRBV11-2; D: TRBD1; J: TRBJ2-7; length: 13; size: .; CDR3: CASSFDRAPEQYF; DNA: TGTGCCAGCAGCTTTGACAGGGCCCCCGAGCAGTACTTC
V: TRBV9; D: .; J: TRBJ2-2; length: 15; size: .; CDR3: CASSAPGLSTGELFF; DNA: TGTGCCAGCAGCGCCCCGGGACTTTCCACCGGGGAGCTGTTTTTT
V: TRBV6-5; D: .; J: TRBJ2-7; length: 14; size: .; CDR3: CASSYSVENYEQYF; DNA: TGTGCCAGCAGTTACTCGGTAGAGAACTACGAGCAGTACTTC
V: TRBV9; D: .; J: TRBJ2-3; length: 15; size: .; CDR3: CASSVSGKRTDTQYF; DNA: TGTGCCAGCAGCGTATCCGGGAAACGCACAGATACGCAGTATTTT
V: TRBV9; D: TRBD1; J: TRBJ1-2; length: 13; size: .; CDR3: CASSRGQVGGYTF; DNA: TGTGCCAGCAGTCGTGGACAGGTAGGAGGCTACACCTTC
V: TRBV7-9; D: .; J: TRBJ2-7; length: 13; size: .; CDR3: CASSPGGPYEQYF; DNA: TGTGCCAGCAGCCCCGGGGGACCTTACGAGCAGTACTTC
V: TRBV19; D: .; J: TRBJ2-3; length: 15; size: .; CDR3: CASSTSRGALDTQYF; DNA: TGTGCCAGTAGTACAAGTCGGGGGGCCCTAGATACGCAGTATTTT
V: TRBV6-5; D: TRBD1; J: TRBJ1-1; length: 14; size: .; CDR3: CASSYYRGDTEAFF; DNA: TGTGCCAGCAGTTACTACAGGGGCGACACTGAAGCTTTCTTT
V: TRBV12-5; D: TRBD2; J: TRBJ2-1; length: 15; size: .; CDR3: CASGLGSGTSNEQFF; DNA: TGTGCTAGTGGTTTGGGCTCCGGGACTAGCAATGAGCAGTTCTTC
V: TRBV10-3; D: .; J: TRBJ1-1; length: 13; size: .; CDR3: CAIGPGMNTEAFF; DNA: TGTGCCATAGGTCCAGGGATGAACACTGAAGCTTTCTTT
V: TRBV11-2; D: .; J: TRBJ2-1; length: 16; size: .; CDR3: CASSALLGPGYNEQFF; DNA: TGTGCCAGCAGCGCTCTACTAGGTCCCGGATACAATGAGCAGTTCTTC
V: TRBV11-2; D: .; J: TRBJ2-5; length: 13; size: .; CDR3: CASSLEGGETQYF; DNA: TGTGCCAGCAGCTTAGAAGGGGGAGAGACCCAGTACTTC
V: TRBV5-1; D: .; J: TRBJ2-1; length: 12; size: few; CDR3: CASSLFFYEQFF; DNA: TGCGCCAGCAGCTTGTTCTTCTATGAGCAGTTCTTC
V: TRBV4-1; D: .; J: TRBJ1-2; length: 13; size: .; CDR3: CASSQGQSYGYTF; DNA: TGCGCCAGCAGCCAAGGACAGAGCTATGGCTACACCTTC
V: TRBV9; D: .; J: TRBJ1-1; length: 13; size: .; CDR3: CASSEGGGTEAFF; DNA: TGTGCCAGCAGCGAAGGGGGTGGCACTGAAGCTTTCTTT
V: TRBV4-1; D: TRBD2; J: TRBJ2-7; length: 16; size: .; CDR3: CASSQVVGGGTYEQYF; DNA: TGCGCCAGCAGCCAAGTTGTTGGGGGGGGTACCTACGAGCAGTACTTC
V: TRBV6-5; D: .; J: TRBJ1-5; length: 15; size: .; CDR3: CASSYTRDIDQPQHF; DNA: TGTGCCAGCAGTTACACCCGGGACATCGATCAGCCCCAGCATTTT
V: TRBV13; D: TRBD1; J: TRBJ1-4; length: 15; size: .; CDR3: CASSKTGAKNEKLFF; DNA: TGTGCCAGCAGCAAGACAGGGGCAAAAAATGAAAAACTGTTTTTT
V: TRBV9; D: TRBD1; J: TRBJ2-7; length: 14; size: .; CDR3: CASSVAGTDYEQYF; DNA: TGTGCCAGCAGCGTCGCTGGGACAGATTACGAGCAGTACTTC
V: TRBV15; D: TRBD1; J: TRBJ1-2; length: 13; size: once; CDR3: CATSTRTGLGYTF; DNA: TGTGCCACCAGCACCCGGACAGGCTTGGGCTACACCTTC
V: TRBV6-1; D: .; J: TRBJ1-2; length: 14; size: .; CDR3: CASSEAPGNYGYTF; DNA: TGTGCCAGCAGTGAAGCGCCAGGGAACTATGGCTACACCTTC
V: TRBV4-1; D: .; J: TRBJ2-1; length: 14; size: once; CDR3: CASSQDLGGNEQFF; DNA: TGCGCCAGCAGCCAAGATCTGGGGGGCAATGAGCAGTTCTTC
V: TRBV5-8; D: TRBD1; J: TRBJ2-1; length: 16; size: .; CDR3: CASSWGTGAPENEQFF; DNA: TGTGCCAGCAGCTGGGGTACAGGGGCCCCTGAAAATGAGCAGTTCTTC
V: TRBV7-6; D: TRBD2; J: TRBJ2-1; length: 15; size: once; CDR3: CASSFAAGGPNEQFF; DNA: TGTGCCAGCAGCTTTGCCGCGGGGGGGCCGAATGAGCAGTTCTTC